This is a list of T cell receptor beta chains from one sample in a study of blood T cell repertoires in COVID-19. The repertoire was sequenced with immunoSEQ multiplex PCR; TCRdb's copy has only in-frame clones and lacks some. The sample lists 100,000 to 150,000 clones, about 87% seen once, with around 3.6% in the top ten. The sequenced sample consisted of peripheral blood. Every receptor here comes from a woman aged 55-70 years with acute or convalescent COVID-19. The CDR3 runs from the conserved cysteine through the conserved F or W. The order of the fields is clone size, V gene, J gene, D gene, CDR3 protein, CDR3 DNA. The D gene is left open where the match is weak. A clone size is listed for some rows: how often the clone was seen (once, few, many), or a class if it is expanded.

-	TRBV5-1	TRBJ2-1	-	CASRSQGSYNEQFF	TGCGCCAGCAGAAGTCAGGGCTCCTACAATGAGCAGTTCTTC
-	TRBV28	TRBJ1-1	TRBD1	CASSFPGQGAGKGAFF	TGTGCCAGCAGTTTCCCTGGACAGGGGGCAGGGAAAGGAGCTTTCTTT
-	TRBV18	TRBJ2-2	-	CASSPRATGELFF	TGTGCCAGCTCACCACGGGCGACCGGGGAGCTGTTTTTT
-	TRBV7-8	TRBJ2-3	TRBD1	CASSLVGGPDTQYF	TGTGCCAGCAGCTTAGTAGGGGGCCCAGATACGCAGTATTTT
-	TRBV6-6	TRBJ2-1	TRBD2	CASRGTSENEQFF	TGTGCCAGCAGGGGGACTAGCGAGAATGAGCAGTTCTTC
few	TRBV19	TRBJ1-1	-	CASSIQGTEAFF	TGTGCCAGTAGTATACAGGGCACTGAAGCTTTCTTT
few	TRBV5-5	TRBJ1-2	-	CASSLGASGYTF	TGTGCCAGCAGCTTGGGGGCGTCAGGCTACACCTTC
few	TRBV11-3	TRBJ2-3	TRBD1	CASSLGETGRGSTDTQYF	TGTGCCAGCAGCTTAGGAGAGACAGGGCGCGGAAGCACAGATACGCAGTATTTT
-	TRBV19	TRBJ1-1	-	CATKGQGSYTEAFF	TGTGCCACCAAAGGGCAGGGGTCTTACACTGAAGCTTTCTTT
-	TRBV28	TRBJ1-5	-	CASSLSQSGNQPQHF	TGTGCCAGCAGTTTATCCCAGTCCGGCAATCAGCCCCAGCATTTT
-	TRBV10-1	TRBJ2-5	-	CASSESRTNRETQYF	TGCGCCAGCAGTGAGTCCCGTACAAACCGAGAGACCCAGTACTTC
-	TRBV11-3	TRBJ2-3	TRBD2	CASSLAGGPPDTQYF	TGTGCCAGCAGCTTAGCGGGAGGGCCCCCAGATACGCAGTATTTT
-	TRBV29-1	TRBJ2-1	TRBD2	CSVYGSGISYNEQFF	TGCAGCGTTTATGGTAGCGGGATTTCTTACAATGAGCAGTTCTTC
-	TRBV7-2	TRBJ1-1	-	CASSLGLLNTEAFF	TGTGCCAGCTCCCTGGGACTCTTGAACACTGAAGCTTTCTTT
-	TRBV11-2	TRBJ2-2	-	CASSLDRFLEELFF	TGTGCCAGCAGCTTAGACAGGTTCCTTGAGGAGCTGTTTTTT
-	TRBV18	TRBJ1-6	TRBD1	CASSTARTGGDSPLHF	TGTGCCAGCTCGACGGCAAGGACAGGAGGAGATTCACCCCTCCACTTT
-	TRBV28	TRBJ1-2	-	CASHRVSYGYTF	TGTGCCTCCCACAGGGTCTCCTATGGCTACACCTTC
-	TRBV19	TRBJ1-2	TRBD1	CASSSTGGKGYTF	TGTGCCAGTAGTAGCACAGGGGGCAAGGGCTACACCTTC
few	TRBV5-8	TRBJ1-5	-	CASSLDRRLNQPQHF	TGTGCCAGCAGCTTGGACCGCAGACTCAATCAGCCCCAGCATTTT
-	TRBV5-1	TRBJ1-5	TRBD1	CASSSGTGGSNQPQHF	TGCGCCAGCAGCTCGGGGACAGGGGGTAGCAATCAGCCCCAGCATTTT
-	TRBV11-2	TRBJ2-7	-	CASSSQALGYEQYF	TGTGCCAGCAGCTCCCAGGCACTGGGCTACGAGCAGTACTTC
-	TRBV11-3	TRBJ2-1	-	CASSLKGVRVEQFF	TGTGCCAGCAGCTTAAAGGGGGTACGGGTTGAGCAGTTCTTC
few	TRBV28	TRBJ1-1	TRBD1	CASSPDRGLDTEAFF	TGTGCCAGCAGTCCGGACAGGGGGTTGGACACTGAAGCTTTCTTT
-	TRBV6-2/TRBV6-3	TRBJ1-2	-	CASSPQVKGGYTF	TGTGCCAGCAGTCCACAGGTGAAGGGTGGCTACACCTTC
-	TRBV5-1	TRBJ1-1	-	CASSLALMANTEAFF	TGCGCCAGCAGCTTGGCGCTGATGGCGAACACTGAAGCTTTCTTT
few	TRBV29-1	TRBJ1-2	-	CSVEPRGVRGYTF	TGCAGCGTTGAGCCCAGGGGTGTACGGGGCTACACCTTC
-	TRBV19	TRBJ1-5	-	CASSIVVYSNQPQHF	TGTGCCAGTAGTATAGTGGTCTATAGCAATCAGCCCCAGCATTTT
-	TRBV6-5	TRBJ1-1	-	CASSQELNTEAFF	TGTGCCAGCAGCCAGGAACTGAACACTGAAGCTTTCTTT
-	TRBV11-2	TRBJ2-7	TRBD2	CASSPGGNWGEQYF	TGTGCCAGCAGCCCCGGGGGGAATTGGGGGGAGCAGTACTTC
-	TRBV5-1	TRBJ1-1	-	CASSLSGSGTEAFF	TGCGCCAGCAGCTTGTCAGGTAGCGGCACTGAAGCTTTCTTT
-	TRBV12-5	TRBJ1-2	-	CASGSGTGSGGYTF	TGTGCTAGTGGTTCGGGTACAGGTTCGGGTGGCTACACCTTC
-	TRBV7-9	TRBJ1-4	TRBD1	CASSLGTGDFNEKLFF	TGTGCCAGCAGCTTGGGGACAGGGGACTTTAATGAAAAACTGTTTTTT
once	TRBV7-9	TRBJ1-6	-	CASSSTRIGNSPLHF	TGTGCCAGCAGCTCGACTCGAATTGGGAATTCACCCCTCCACTTT
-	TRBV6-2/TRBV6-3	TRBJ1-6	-	CASSFRGPYNSPLHF	TGTGCCAGCAGTTTCAGGGGACCCTATAATTCACCCCTCCACTTT
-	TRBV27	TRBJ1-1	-	CASSFGTDSNTEAFF	TGTGCCAGCAGTTTCGGGACGGACAGTAACACTGAAGCTTTCTTT
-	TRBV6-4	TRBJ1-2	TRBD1	CASSDGTGTAYGYTF	TGTGCCAGCAGTGACGGAACCGGGACAGCCTATGGCTACACCTTC
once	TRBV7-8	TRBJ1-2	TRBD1	CASSPGTANHGYTF	TGTGCCAGCAGCCCGGGGACAGCCAACCATGGCTACACCTTC
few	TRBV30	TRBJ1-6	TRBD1	CAWSVQGSSYNSPLHF	TGTGCCTGGAGTGTACAGGGGAGCTCCTATAATTCACCCCTCCACTTT
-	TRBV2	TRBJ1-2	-	CASNGGPAVYGYTF	TGTGCCAGCAATGGAGGCCCTGCGGTCTATGGCTACACCTTC
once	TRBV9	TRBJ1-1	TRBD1	CASSVGQGTEAFF	TGTGCCAGCAGCGTAGGACAGGGCACTGAAGCTTTCTTT
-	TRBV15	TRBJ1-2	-	CATSMPGMSSNYGYTF	TGTGCCACCAGCATGCCCGGGATGTCCTCTAACTATGGCTACACCTTC
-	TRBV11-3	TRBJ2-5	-	CASSPGVLETQYF	TGTGCCAGCAGCCCGGGGGTACTAGAGACCCAGTACTTC